The source of this T cell receptor (beta chain) is a study of cytomegalovirus exposure and HLA in healthy donors. Overall study findings and caveats: In a later analysis, productive TCRs from donors in an Asian-associated ancestry cluster reportedly carried fewer N-insertions than the cohort mean. Looking again later, the authors saw that most CMV-associated TCR beta chains seemed HLA-restricted. A later analysis linked 16,951 TCR beta sequences to HLA alleles at 0.05 false discovery rate. In vitro confirmation showed three CMV-associated chains to be CMV antigen specific.

V lost 7 bases, J lost 1 base, and 6 bases stayed unmatched. Germline V CDR1 and CDR2: LNHDA, SQIVND (reference sequence). This CDR3 spans 14 amino acids. This PCR relied on a set of 60 Vbeta primers and 13 Jbeta primers. The protocol was immunoSEQ multiplex PCR, while the TCRdb copy is restricted to in-frame clones and leaves out a portion. The sample consists of 85,000 to 95,000 clones, over 75% of them appearing once. Comment on this clone: Its antigen remains unknown.

The sequence came from a man under 40 in good health and CMV-seropositive. The V gene is TRBV19, the J gene TRBJ1-1, with 7 positions matching TRBD1. Source material: PBMCs. The DNA of the CDR3 is TGTGCCAGTAACGAACACAGGGGGAACACTGAAGCTTTCTTT. Protein: CASNEHRGNTEAFF.